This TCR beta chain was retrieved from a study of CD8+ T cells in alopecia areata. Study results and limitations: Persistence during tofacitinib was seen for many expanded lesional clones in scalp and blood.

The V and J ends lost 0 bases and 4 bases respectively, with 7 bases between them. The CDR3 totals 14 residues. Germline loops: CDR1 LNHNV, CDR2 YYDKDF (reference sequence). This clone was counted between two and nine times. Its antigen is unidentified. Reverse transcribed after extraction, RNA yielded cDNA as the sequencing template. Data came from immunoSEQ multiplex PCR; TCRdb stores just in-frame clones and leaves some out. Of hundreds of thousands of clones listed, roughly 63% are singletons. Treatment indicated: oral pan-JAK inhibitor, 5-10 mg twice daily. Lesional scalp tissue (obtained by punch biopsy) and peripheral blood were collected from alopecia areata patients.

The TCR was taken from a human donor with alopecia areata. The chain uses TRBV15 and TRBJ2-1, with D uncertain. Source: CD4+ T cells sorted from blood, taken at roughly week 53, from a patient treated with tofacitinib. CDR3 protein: CATSRDPAYNEQFF. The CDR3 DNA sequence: TGTGCCACCAGCAGAGATCCAGCGTACAATGAGCAGTTCTTC. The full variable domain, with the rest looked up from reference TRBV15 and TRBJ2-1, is DAMVIQNPRYQVTQFGKPVTLSCSQTLNHNVMYWYQQKSSQAPKLLFHYYDKDFNNEADTPDNFQSRRPNTSFCFLDIRSPGLGDTAMYLCATSRDPAYNEQFFGPGTRLTVL.